The clone carrying this T cell receptor beta chain was seen a handful of times. What it recognizes is unknown. TCRdb reanalyzed the PCR reads via MiXCR. The sample lists around 30,000 clones, 13% occurring once. The sample is drawn from a study of metastatic and nonmetastatic thyroid tumors. Background on the study: A comparison of repertoires was made across blood and tumor or nodule tissue from malignant and benign thyroid patients. General study findings and limits: In both blood and tumor samples, TCR beta diversity was reported significantly higher for malignant than benign nodules.

No treatment had been given to any patient before thyroid surgery. Germline CDR1 reads MDHEN; CDR2 reads SYDVKM. The CDR3 runs to 14 residues. Trimming took 7 bases from V and 1 from J, leaving 11 bases between them. The rearrangement uses TRBV28 and TRBJ1-5; D is unresolved. The sequenced sample was blood. This receptor was obtained from a female donor with papillary thyroid cancer or a benign thyroid nodule (not recorded which). Some clones in this sample may be carry-over from other donors' samples. The CDR3 coding sequence is TGTGCCAGCAATCCAGGTGGGAGCAATCAGCCCCAGCATTTT. Its protein is CASNPGGSNQPQHF.